Listed below are T cell receptor beta chains from one sample, sequenced in a study of shared clonotypes between healthy human individuals. The protocol was immunoSEQ multiplex PCR, while the TCRdb copy is restricted to in-frame clones and leaves out a portion. The repertoire includes about 690,000 clones, less than 95% of them detected once, and 34% sits in the top ten. Material: memory CD8+ T cells from PBMCs. The receptors here all came from a man aged 18 to 29 in good health. Some clones in this sample may be carry-over from other donors' samples. Both conserved end residues are part of each CDR3. D genes are given only for firm matches. Size values are once, few and many counts, or a class for expanded clones, and some rows have none.

DNA,CDR3,D,size,J,V
TGTGCCAGCAGCCATAGGACGGGCTCGGAAGGCTACACCTTC,CASSHRTGSEGYTF,-,once,TRBJ1-2,TRBV27
TGTGCCAGCAGCTTAGGACAGAGGGGGCCGGGTGGCTACACCTTC,CASSLGQRGPGGYTF,TRBD1,-,TRBJ1-2,TRBV7-9
TGTGCCAGCAGTCCCTGGGGACTAGCGGGGGCCGCAGGCAATGAGCAGTTCTTC,CASSPWGLAGAAGNEQFF,TRBD2,-,TRBJ2-1,TRBV27
TGCGCCAGCAGTGAGTCGAGAGACCTCCCACCCAGGCACTTC,CASSESRDLPPRHF,-,once,TRBJ2-5,TRBV10-2
TGTGCCACCAGCAGACTAGCGGGAGGAACCCACGGGGAGCTGTTTTTT,CATSRLAGGTHGELFF,TRBD2,-,TRBJ2-2,TRBV15
TGTGCCAGCAGCTGGACAGGGGGCAGGAGAGGGGAAAAACTGTTTTTT,CASSWTGGRRGEKLFF,TRBD1,-,TRBJ1-4,TRBV5-6
TGTGCCAGCAGTGAAGTTGGCGGAACCTACGAGCAGTACTTC,CASSEVGGTYEQYF,-,-,TRBJ2-7,TRBV2
TGTGCCAGCAGTGTACACGACCGGGACAGGGGGCTATACGAGCAGTACTTC,CASSVHDRDRGLYEQYF,TRBD1,-,TRBJ2-7,TRBV28
TGTGCCAGCAGCCGGGGGAATGGAAACACCATATATTTT,CASSRGNGNTIYF,-,-,TRBJ1-3,TRBV5-6
TGCGCCAGCAGCCAAGATTTGCGGGTCTCCTACAATGAGCAGTTCTTC,CASSQDLRVSYNEQFF,-,-,TRBJ2-1,TRBV4-1
TGTGCCAGCAGCTTAGTATCGACAGGGAGGAACACCGGGGAGCTGTTTTTT,CASSLVSTGRNTGELFF,TRBD1,-,TRBJ2-2,TRBV11-2
TGTGCCAGTGTTCAAAACCGGGTCAAGTCAACAAGTGACTATGGCTACACCTTC,CASVQNRVKSTSDYGYTF,-,few,TRBJ1-2,TRBV28
TGTGCCAGCAGCCCTAGCGGGAGGAGCTCCTACGAGCAGTACTTC,CASSPSGRSSYEQYF,TRBD2,once,TRBJ2-7,TRBV9
TGTGCCAGCACACAAAGACACGGGACAGTCTACGAGCAGTACTTC,CASTQRHGTVYEQYF,TRBD1,-,TRBJ2-7,TRBV2
TGTGCCATCAATTCTCTCTGGGACAGATATGGCTACACCTTC,CAINSLWDRYGYTF,TRBD1,-,TRBJ1-2,TRBV10-3
TGTGCCAGCAGTTTATGGGGGACGGGGACAGATACGCAGTATTTT,CASSLWGTGTDTQYF,-,-,TRBJ2-3,TRBV27
TGCGCCAGCAGCTTGCAAGTAGCGGGAGTGAATGAGCAGTTCTTC,CASSLQVAGVNEQFF,TRBD2,once,TRBJ2-1,TRBV5-1
TGTGCCAGCACCCAGCCGTTTTGGGCAGGAACCTACGAGCAGTACTTC,CASTQPFWAGTYEQYF,-,-,TRBJ2-7,TRBV28
TGTGCCAGCAAACCCGCCGGGGGAGACCTTGAAGCTTTCTTT,CASKPAGGDLEAFF,-,-,TRBJ1-1,TRBV27
TGTGCCAGCAGTTTTAGCGGACACGCCACAGATACGCAGTATTTT,CASSFSGHATDTQYF,-,-,TRBJ2-3,TRBV27
TGTGCCAGCAGCCCTACCCCTGGGTACGAGCAGTACTTC,CASSPTPGYEQYF,-,-,TRBJ2-7,TRBV6-5
TGTGCCAGCAGTGCACCGCAAGAGACCCAGTACTTC,CASSAPQETQYF,-,-,TRBJ2-5,TRBV2
TGTGCCAGCAGCCTAGACAGGGGTAGTACTGAAGCTTTCTTT,CASSLDRGSTEAFF,TRBD1,once,TRBJ1-1,TRBV28
TGTGCCAGCAGTTTTCGGGCGAGCTACGAGCAGTACTTC,CASSFRASYEQYF,-,-,TRBJ2-7,TRBV27
TGTGCCAGCAGCTTGACCAGGGGCATGAACACTGAAGCTTTCTTT,CASSLTRGMNTEAFF,-,-,TRBJ1-1,TRBV7-9
TGCGCCACCAACACTATGGGACAGCTTCAAGAGACCCAGTACTTC,CATNTMGQLQETQYF,TRBD1,once,TRBJ2-5,TRBV5-1
TGTGCCAGCAGTGCCAGGACTAGCGGGATACTACCCTACAATGAGCAGTTCTTC,CASSARTSGILPYNEQFF,TRBD2,-,TRBJ2-1,TRBV27
TGTGCCAGTAGTATATGGCTTCGGGAGGGAGAGGGTGACACTGAAGCTTTCTTT,CASSIWLREGEGDTEAFF,-,once,TRBJ1-1,TRBV19
TGCGCCAGCGGGGGGGACAGCAGCACAGATACGCAGTATTTT,CASGGDSSTDTQYF,-,-,TRBJ2-3,TRBV10-2
TGTGCCAGCAGTTTGTCGGGACAGTATACTGGGGCCAACGTCCTGACTTTC,CASSLSGQYTGANVLTF,TRBD1,-,TRBJ2-6,TRBV28
TGTGCCAGCAGCGTAGGGGGGAGCGGTCCTTCCTACGAGCAGTACTTC,CASSVGGSGPSYEQYF,-,once,TRBJ2-7,TRBV9